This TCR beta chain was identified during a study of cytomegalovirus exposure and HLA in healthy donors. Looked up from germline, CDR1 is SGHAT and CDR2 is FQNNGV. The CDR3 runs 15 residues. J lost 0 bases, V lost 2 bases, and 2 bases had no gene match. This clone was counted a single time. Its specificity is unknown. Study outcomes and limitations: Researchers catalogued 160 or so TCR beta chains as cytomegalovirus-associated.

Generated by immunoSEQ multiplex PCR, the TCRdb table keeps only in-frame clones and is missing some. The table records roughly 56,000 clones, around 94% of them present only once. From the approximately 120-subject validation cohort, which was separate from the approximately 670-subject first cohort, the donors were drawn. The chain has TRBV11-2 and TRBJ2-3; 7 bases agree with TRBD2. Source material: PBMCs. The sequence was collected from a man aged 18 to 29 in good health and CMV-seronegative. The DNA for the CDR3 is TGTGCCAGCAGCTTAAGCGGGATAAGCACAGATACGCAGTATTTT. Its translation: CASSLSGISTDTQYF. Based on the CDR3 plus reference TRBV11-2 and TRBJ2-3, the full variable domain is EAGVAQSPRYKIIEKRQSVAFWCNPISGHATLYWYQQILGQGPKLLIQFQNNGVVDDSQLPKDRFSAERLKGVDSTLKIQPAKLEDSAVYLCASSLSGISTDTQYFGPGTRLTVL.